This is a list of T cell receptor beta chains from one sample in a study of cytomegalovirus exposure and HLA in healthy donors. The table came from immunoSEQ multiplex PCR; TCRdb's copy has only in-frame clones and leaves some out. The data show 150,000 to 200,000 clones, 70% to 80% seen once. Sequencing was done on a sample of PBMCs. The receptors were sampled from a woman aged 40 to 50 in good health and CMV-seronegative. Each CDR3 is given with its conserved first and last residue. Where a row states a size, it is once, few, many or the class of an expanded clone; other rows omit it.

j_call	v_call	clone_size	cdr3_aa
TRBJ1-5	TRBV7-8	-	CASSPTENQPQHF
TRBJ2-1	TRBV11-1	once	CASSSWRSSNEQFF
TRBJ2-7	TRBV6-1	-	CASSEAGRGISYEQYF
TRBJ1-2	TRBV7-3	few	CARRVLKRGYTF
TRBJ1-1	TRBV27	-	CASSPRQGKDTEAFF
TRBJ2-7	TRBV6-4	-	CASSDSPGQLPYEQYF
TRBJ1-1	TRBV19	-	CASSIDMVRATEAFF
TRBJ2-5	TRBV7-2	-	CASSLRAAGEETQYF
TRBJ1-2	TRBV2	-	CASSAGDYGYTF
TRBJ1-1	TRBV28	-	CASTTESWYGEAFF
TRBJ2-1	TRBV19	-	CASSNPGGPFQGQFF
TRBJ2-3	TRBV7-9	-	CASSWGPLGTDTQYF
TRBJ1-1	TRBV5-1	-	CASSFLTGGMNTEAFF
TRBJ1-2	TRBV7-2	-	CASSSAARGGYTF
TRBJ1-5	TRBV29-1	-	CSVDQGGNQPQHF
TRBJ2-5	TRBV7-9	-	CASSLKETSGSLETQYF
TRBJ2-5	TRBV18	-	CASSTGSQETQYF
TRBJ2-7	TRBV7-2	once	CASSPQGLPSYEQYF
TRBJ2-2	TRBV7-8	-	CASSLSAPGGTGELFF
TRBJ1-4	TRBV30	-	CAWSGDFYDLFF
TRBJ2-2	TRBV30	-	CAWSAQNTGELFF
TRBJ1-5	TRBV30	-	CAWSVPGNQPQHF
TRBJ2-7	TRBV11-2	-	CASSLVTGGSYEQYF
TRBJ1-1	TRBV5-1	-	CASSPGQGEGTEAFF
TRBJ1-2	TRBV5-1	-	CASSHDRGLAGYTF
TRBJ2-2	TRBV2	-	CASSPGLAGTGELFF
TRBJ1-1	TRBV18	-	CASSPPNYQGNTEAFF
TRBJ2-3	TRBV6-1	-	CASSPTGYTDTQYF
TRBJ2-2	TRBV5-4	-	CASSLSGRSDTGELFF
-	TRBV7-8	-	CASTTGGSSEQYF
TRBJ1-1	TRBV5-1	-	CASSWGGGMNTEAFF
TRBJ1-2	TRBV6-5	few	CATLGGGADGYTF
TRBJ2-1	TRBV7-9	-	CALGASGTYNEQFF
TRBJ1-1	TRBV30	few	CAWMGRYRGLDTEAFF
TRBJ2-7	TRBV19	-	CASSISGNTYEQYF
TRBJ2-3	TRBV2	-	CASKGTSFGTDTQYF
TRBJ2-7	TRBV18	-	CASSPGQGSNEQYF
TRBJ2-7	TRBV5-1	once	CASSPSSHEQYF
TRBJ1-1	TRBV5-6	once	CASTGRGTEAFF
TRBJ1-5	TRBV27	few	CASSLQGRQPQHF
TRBJ2-7	TRBV5-1	-	CASSPGQGGDEQYF
TRBJ1-3	TRBV11-2	once	CASRQGAGNTIYF
TRBJ1-2	TRBV29-1	-	CSVAGQGASNYGYTF
TRBJ2-5	TRBV7-9	-	CASSPGGRIGPQYF
TRBJ2-7	TRBV5-4	-	CASSLGEGRASKQYF
TRBJ2-3	TRBV7-3	-	CASSPGRASYTDTQYF
TRBJ2-5	TRBV5-4	-	CASSLQGAGETQYF